The clone carrying this TCR beta chain was found a few times. Its antigen is as yet unknown. Each of the donors was a healthy bone marrow donor. It was with 60 Vbeta and 13 Jbeta primers that the PCR ran. The assay was immunoSEQ multiplex PCR, and TCRdb's table has in-frame clones only and misses some. The repertoire holds approximately 190,000 clones, with around 83% as singletons. This entry belongs to a study of cytomegalovirus exposure and HLA in healthy donors. Study outcomes and limitations: The authors later linked a missense DCLRE1C variant to TCR beta V- and J-gene trimming. An observed cluster of highly shared sequence variants was recorded as a likely sequencing artifact. In a later analysis, roughly 17,000 TCR beta sequences were associated with HLA alleles at 0.05 false discovery rate.

The receptor was derived from a man in his forties in good health and CMV-seropositive. The sequenced sample consisted of PBMCs.

The CDR3 DNA sequence: TGCGCCAGCAGCTTCTTGACTAGCGGGAGTCCAGATACGCAGTATTTT. It codes for CASSFLTSGSPDTQYF. J is TRBJ2-3 and V is TRBV5-1; TRBD2 matches 12 bases. Trimming cost V 2 bases and J 4 bases; bases outside gene matches: 5. CDR1 SGHRS and CDR2 YFSETQ come from the germline V gene. The CDR3 runs to 16 residues.